This TCR beta chain was identified in a study of T-cell memory formation after mild COVID-19. General study points: The study found balanced CD4/CD8 in clones contracting day 15 to 85 and a CD4+ lean in later expanders. There was no confirmation that second-wave clones peaking on day 37 were SARS-CoV-2 specific. Contracting CD4+ clones lay largely in CM and EM, with CD8+ ones residing in EMRA. Memory cells collected pre-infection included some clones that later responded, suggesting cross-reactive memory joined.

TCRdb reprocessed the 5' RACE reads with MiXCR, giving one entry per CDR3 protein. This sample carries roughly 410,000 distinct CDR3 sequences, approximately 24% of them seen once, and the ten largest clones take 7.5% to 10%. The germline V gene encodes CDR1 SQVTM and CDR2 ANQGSEA. The CDR3 length is 12 residues. Trimming stripped 4 bases from V and 6 bases from J, with 11 bases between. This clonotype was recorded a few times. What it binds is unknown. Source material: PBMCs or a T cell subset sorted from them (not recorded which). The clonotype was recovered from an adult woman who had mild COVID-19 (a few samples of this study predate the infection). Cell type and time point are not known. The chain employs TRBV29-1 and TRBJ2-3; no definite D call. CDR3 protein: CSVGRAQDTQYF. In nucleotides, the CDR3 is TGCAGCGTTGGACGCGCCCAGGATACGCAGTATTTT.